The source of this T cell receptor beta chain is a study of blood T cell dynamics during melanoma immunotherapy. Study-wide context: First-line therapy was either pembrolizumab or nivolumab with ipilimumab for metastatic melanoma.

Profiled with immunoSEQ multiplex PCR; TCRdb holds only in-frame clones, not every one. The sample gives fewer than 11,000 clones, around 89% of which show up once; 10% is in the top ten. Time point here: pre-treatment baseline. One draw preceded checkpoint blockade; another followed its first cycle at week 3. This CDR3 spans 11 amino acids. The V gene's germline CDR1 is SGHDT and CDR2 YYEEEE. With 4 bases removed from V and 4 bases from J, the gap between germline ends came to 3 bases. Material: blood, obtained from a patient treated with checkpoint blockade. This receptor was identified in a human donor with melanoma. The rearrangement joins TRBV5-6 to TRBJ1-3; D gene uncertain. This chain's CDR3 is CASSRGNTIYF. CDR3 nucleotides: TGTGCCAGCAGCAGGGGAAACACCATATATTTT.